These 21 T cell receptor beta chains originate from one sample sequenced in a study of blood T cell repertoires in COVID-19. Produced via immunoSEQ multiplex PCR; TCRdb's table is partial and in-frame only. Of roughly 180,000 clones listed, roughly 80% are singletons. Source material: peripheral blood. Receptors were obtained from a woman in her twenties or thirties with acute or convalescent COVID-19.

The chain combines TRBV5-1 with TRBJ1-4, with 9 bases matching TRBD1. In germline, CDR1 is SGHRS, CDR2 YFSETQ. This CDR3 spans 15 amino acids. V was clipped by 6 bases and J by 4 bases; unmatched bases: 7. The chain's CDR3 is CASNQGQGDNEKLFF. CDR3 coding DNA: TGCGCCAGCAACCAGGGACAGGGCGATAATGAAAAACTGTTTTTT.

This clone came up a few times. The chain employs TRBV7-6 and TRBJ2-5; TRBD1 might be the D (6 bases). Germline loops: CDR1 SGHVS, CDR2 FNYEAQ. This CDR3 has 15 amino acids. V lost 5 bases to trimming and J lost 4 bases, with 17 bases between them. The CDR3 coding sequence is TGTGCCAGCAGCCCAACACGACAGGTAGCAGAGACCCAGTACTTC. Its translation is CASSPTRQVAETQYF.

There are a few counts of this clone. The chain carries TRBV5-6 and TRBJ1-1, with D possibly matching TRBD1 (6 bases). This CDR3 has 13 residues. Germline V lookup: CDR1 SGHDT, CDR2 YYEEEE. Trimming took off 5 bases at V and 8 bases at J, with 16 bases between the two ends. This CDR3 reads CASRIDRTAEAFF. CDR3 sequence (DNA): TGTGCCAGCAGGATAGACAGGACAGCCGAAGCTTTCTTT.

The table lists this clone with a few counts. The V gene is TRBV3-1 (or the pseudogene TRBV3-2), the J gene TRBJ1-5; no clear D gene. CDR1 and CDR2 from the germline V gene are LGHDT and YNNKEL (reference sequence). V lost 0 bases, J lost 1 base, and 7 bases lay in between. CDR3 length equals 15 residues. CDR3 nucleotide sequence: TGTGCCAGCAGCCAAGATCCACAGAGCAATCAGCCCCAGCATTTT. Protein product: CASSQDPQSNQPQHF.

The chain has TRBV3-1 (or the pseudogene TRBV3-2) and TRBJ2-2; TRBD2 aligns across 7 bases. The CDR3 totals 16 residues. V lost 4 bases to trimming and J lost 9 bases; unmatched junction nucleotides: 14. The germline V gene has CDR1 LGHDT and CDR2 YNNKEL (reference sequence). CDR3 loop: CASSPDGGSGVRELFF. In DNA, the CDR3 is TGTGCCAGCAGCCCTGACGGTGGGAGCGGGGTAAGGGAGCTGTTTTTT.

The chain has TRBV13 and TRBJ1-2; weak D call: TRBD1 (6 bases). Germline CDR1 and CDR2: PRHDT and FYEKMQ (reference sequence). Trimming removed 5 bases from V and 5 bases from J, with 21 bases in between. The CDR3 sequence is 16 residues long. The CDR3 spells CASSQPPTGGGYGYTF. In DNA, the CDR3 is TGTGCCAGCAGCCAACCCCCGACAGGCGGGGGGTATGGCTACACCTTC.

V and J are TRBV7-9 and TRBJ2-2; D is perhaps TRBD2 (6 bases). V dropped 6 bases and J dropped 6 bases, with 11 bases sitting between them. Germline V CDR1 and CDR2: SEHNR, FQNEAQ (reference sequence). This CDR3 spans 13 amino acids. Here the CDR3 reads CASRGTFPGELFF. The CDR3 nucleotides are TGTGCCAGCAGGGGGACTTTTCCCGGGGAGCTGTTTTTT.

This chain links TRBV10-3 with TRBJ2-3, with 7 positions matching TRBD2. The trim removed 10 bases at V and 1 base at J, leaving 11 bases unmatched. The CDR3 consists of 15 residues. Germline lookup yields CDR1 ENHRY and CDR2 SYGVKD. CDR3 coding DNA: TGTGCCACCATAGAGGAGCGGGGTGGCACAGATACGCAGTATTTT. Residues: CATIEERGGTDTQYF.

The rearrangement uses TRBV2 and TRBJ2-2; TRBD1 matches 7 bases. The CDR3 totals 14 residues. Germline V gene lookup returns CDR1 SNHLY and CDR2 FYNNEI. J was trimmed by 8 bases and V by 5 bases; bases with no gene match: 8. The CDR3 loop reads CASSLTGVAGELFF. CDR3 bases: TGTGCCAGCAGTTTAACAGGGGTAGCAGGGGAGCTGTTTTTT.

This clone was seen just once. The chain joins TRBV19 to TRBJ1-1; D unclear. Germline CDR1 LNHDA, CDR2 SQIVND (reference sequence). The CDR3 spans 13 residues. V was cut by 4 bases and J by 3 bases, with 9 bases left in between. The CDR3 protein is CASSTRVDTEAFF. CDR3 bases: TGTGCCAGTAGTACCCGGGTAGACACTGAAGCTTTCTTT.

J is TRBJ1-2 and V is TRBV15, with 7 bases matching TRBD1. The CDR3 has 12 amino acids. Germline lookup yields CDR1 LNHNV and CDR2 YYDKDF (reference sequence). J lost 5 bases, V lost 3 bases, and 0 bases had no gene match. CDR3: CATSRDRYGYTF. For the CDR3, the DNA is TGTGCCACCAGCAGGGACAGGTATGGCTACACCTTC.

The chain has TRBV28 and TRBJ2-5, with 9 bases identical to TRBD1. CDR3 size: 22 residues. V lost 5 bases and J lost 2; bases outside the gene matches: 27. Germline CDR1 is MDHEN and CDR2 is SYDVKM. CDR3 sequence: CASSQRGRRDRDSPDTQETQYF. The CDR3 DNA sequence: TGTGCCAGCAGTCAAAGGGGGAGACGGGACAGGGACTCTCCAGATACTCAAGAGACCCAGTACTTC. The whole variable domain, remainder taken from reference TRBV28 and TRBJ2-5, is DVKVTQSSRYLVKRTGEKVFLECVQDMDHENMFWYRQDPGLGLRLIYFSYDVKMKEKGDIPEGYSVSREKKERFSLILESASTNQTSMYLCASSQRGRRDRDSPDTQETQYFGPGTRLLVL.

The table lists this clone with a few counts. CDR3 nucleotides: TGTGCCAGTAGTATCGCGGGGATGGGCTACACCTTC. It is translated as CASSIAGMGYTF. The chain employs TRBV19 and TRBJ1-2; D not certain. The CDR3 length is 12 residues. CDR1 LNHDA and CDR2 SQIVND come from the germline V gene (reference sequence). V was clipped by 3 bases and J by 8 bases, with 10 bases between them. Full variable domain (outside the CDR3, taken from reference TRBV19 and TRBJ1-2): DGGITQSPKYLFRKEGQNVTLSCEQNLNHDAMYWYRQDPGQGLRLIYYSQIVNDFQKGDIAEGYSVSREKKESFPLTVTSAQKNPTAFYLCASSIAGMGYTFGSGTRLTVV.

CDR3 DNA: TGTGCCAGCAGTCCACGGCCCGGGGGATACATTCAGTACTTC. This gives the protein CASSPRPGGYIQYF. This sequence joins TRBV28 and TRBJ2-4; D possibly corresponds to TRBD2 (6 bases). Looked up from germline, CDR1 is MDHEN and CDR2 is SYDVKM. Trimming removed 5 bases from V and 8 bases from J, with 16 bases in between. CDR3 length equals 14 residues. Complete variable domain (other parts from reference TRBV28 and TRBJ2-4): DVKVTQSSRYLVKRTGEKVFLECVQDMDHENMFWYRQDPGLGLRLIYFSYDVKMKEKGDIPEGYSVSREKKERFSLILESASTNQTSMYLCASSPRPGGYIQYFGAGTRLSVL.

In regard to this clone: Sequence at one end of the junction differs from germline and may be a read error. The chain recombines TRBV3-1 (or the pseudogene TRBV3-2) with TRBJ1-4; a possible D gene is TRBD1 (5 bases). Germline V gives CDR1 LGHDT, CDR2 YNNKEL (reference sequence). This CDR3 has 13 residues. CDR3 loop: CASRQAGYEKLFF. CDR3 sequence (DNA): TGTGCCAGCAGGCAAGCAGGGTACGAAAAACTGTTTTTT.

CDR3: CASSPGILDTQYF. The CDR3 DNA is TGTGCCAGCAGCCCGGGGATCTTAGATACGCAGTATTTT. This chain connects TRBV9 to TRBJ2-3, with a possible D match to TRBD2 (5 bases). The V gene lost 4 bases and the J gene lost 5 bases, with 11 bases spanning the gap. Germline-derived CDR1 and CDR2 are SGDLS and YYNGEE. The CDR3 runs 13 residues.

This sequence joins TRBV5-4 and TRBJ1-2; D may be TRBD1 (6 bases). Germline-derived CDR1 and CDR2 are SGHNT and YYREEE (reference sequence). The V end was cut by 3 bases, the J end by 6 bases, with 18 bases between. The CDR3 covers 15 residues. CDR3 coding DNA: TGTGCCAGCAGCTCCCGCGCGGGGGCGCGTGATGGCTACACCTTC. Protein: CASSSRAGARDGYTF.

The chain is built from TRBV5-1 and TRBJ2-7; D perhaps matches TRBD2 (5 bases). The CDR3 covers 16 residues. V dropped 0 bases and J dropped 4 bases, with 17 bases sitting between them. The germline gives CDR1 SGHRS, CDR2 YFSETQ. The CDR3, as DNA: TGCGCCAGCAGCTTGGTCAACCGGGGAACTTCTTACGAGCAGTACTTC. Translating it yields CASSLVNRGTSYEQYF.

This clone was detected only a few times. The chain has TRBV28 and TRBJ1-1; D not certain. The CDR3 consists of 14 residues. V was cut by 4 bases and J by 4 bases, with 13 bases left in between. Germline CDR1 is MDHEN and CDR2 is SYDVKM. The CDR3, as DNA: TGTGCCAGCAGTTCCATTCCGCGGGGCACTGAAGCTTTCTTT. Translating it yields CASSSIPRGTEAFF.

The rearrangement uses TRBV6-5 and TRBJ1-2; 9 nucleotides align to TRBD1. After removal of 9 bases from V and 3 bases from J, the junction contained 5 bases not matched to a gene. Germline-derived CDR1 and CDR2 are MNHEY and SVGAGI. This CDR3 contains 13 residues. CDR3 DNA sequence: TGTGCCAGTTGGGACAGGGAAGACTATGGCTACACCTTC. The encoded protein is CASWDREDYGYTF.

CDR3 loop: CASSLWGTSGGAGTDTQYF. CDR3 bases: TGTGCCAGCAGTTTATGGGGTACTAGCGGGGGGGCGGGCACAGATACGCAGTATTTT. The rearrangement links TRBV28 to TRBJ2-3, with 13 bases lining up with TRBD2. V gave up 0 bases and J gave up 1 base; unmatched junction bases: 7. Germline V gives CDR1 MDHEN, CDR2 SYDVKM. The CDR3 has 19 residues.